Listed here are 30 T cell receptor beta chains from one sample, sequenced in a study of a mutant IDH1 vaccine in newly diagnosed glioma. Some clones are missing from TCRdb's copy, which holds only in-frame ones; the method was immunoSEQ multiplex PCR. The profile shows some 50,000 clones, approximately 65% of them singletons. Their recognized antigens are unknown. Time point described: week 47, end of study. Vaccination comprised doses that each held 300 ug of mutant IDH1 20-mer peptide, plus topical imiquimod. Material: peripheral blood mononuclear cells (PBMCs), obtained from a glioma patient whose treatment included an IDH1 peptide vaccine. The receptor source for this set is a man in his forties with glioma. Some clones in this sample may be carry-over from other donors' samples.

The gene calls are TRBV5-1 and TRBJ1-6; D call uncertain. The germline CDR1 and CDR2 sequences are SGHRS and YFSETQ. The CDR3 extends over 12 amino acids. Deletions cut 4 bases from V and 6 bases from J, with 5 bases between. CDR3 in DNA: TGCGCCAGCAGCCGGGGTAATTCACCCCTCCACTTT. Residues: CASSRGNSPLHF.

This clone was counted a few times. The chain has TRBV7-5 and TRBJ2-6; the table's D call TRBD1 went unverified against the DNA. TRBV7-5 is a pseudogene segment. The CDR3 spans 20 residues. As DNA, the CDR3 is TGTGCCAGAAGCGAAGGGGGACAGGGGCTCCCTTACTCTGGGGCCAACGTCCTGACTTTC. Translating it yields CARSEGGQGLPYSGANVLTF.

J is TRBJ2-5 and V is TRBV5-1, with 8 bases matching TRBD2. With 4 bases clipped from V and 4 bases from J, the junction kept 6 bases outside the gene matches. CDR1 and CDR2 from the germline V gene are SGHRS and YFSETQ. The CDR3 is made up of 14 amino acids. CDR3 sequence (DNA): TGCGCCAGCAGCCGGGAGGGTAGGGGAGAGACCCAGTACTTC. This translates into CASSREGRGETQYF.

The rearrangement uses TRBV4-1 and TRBJ1-2; tentative D call: TRBD1 (6 bases). The germline V gene encodes CDR1 MGHRA and CDR2 YSYEKL. CDR3 length: 17 residues. V was shortened by 0 bases and J by 1 base, with 15 bases between the two germline ends. The CDR3 loop reads CASSQDTGQSYNYGYTF. CDR3 DNA sequence: TGCGCCAGCAGCCAAGATACAGGGCAGTCTTATAACTATGGCTACACCTTC.

The chain has TRBV7-9 and TRBJ2-3, with TRBD1 matching over 7 bases. Germline CDR1 is SEHNR and CDR2 is FQNEAQ (reference sequence). V lost 1 base to trimming and J lost 5 bases; unmatched junction nucleotides: 3. The CDR3 runs 14 residues. CDR3 in amino acids: CASSLEQGKDTQYF. The CDR3 DNA is TGTGCCAGCAGCTTAGAACAGGGGAAAGATACGCAGTATTTT.

This sequence joins TRBV6-5 and TRBJ1-4; D uncertain. The CDR3 spans 14 residues. Per germline, CDR1 MNHEY and CDR2 SVGAGI. With 2 bases removed from V and 3 bases from J, the gap between germline ends came to 7 bases. The CDR3 region is CASSYRAANEKLFF. CDR3 DNA: TGTGCCAGCAGTTACAGGGCGGCTAATGAAAAACTGTTTTTT.

This rearrangement joins TRBV11-3 to TRBJ1-6; 7 positions agree with TRBD1. Losses at the gene ends were 2 bases for V and 10 bases for J; bases not matched to a gene: 11. CDR3 length equals 16 residues. CDR1 is SGHNT, CDR2 YENEEA, per germline. CDR3 sequence (DNA): TGTGCCAGCAGCTTATACAGGTATCAGGGGGAGTCACCCCTCCACTTT. This codes for CASSLYRYQGESPLHF. Based on the CDR3 plus reference TRBV11-3 and TRBJ1-6, the full variable domain is EAGVVQSPRYKIIEKKQPVAFWCNPISGHNTLYWYLQNLGQGPELLIRYENEEAVDDSQLPKDRFSAERLKGVDSTLKIQPAELGDSAVYLCASSLYRYQGESPLHFGNGTRLTVT.

This clone was seen a few times. V is TRBV19 and J is TRBJ1-5; TRBD1 matches 8 bases. The CDR3 consists of 15 residues. In germline, CDR1 is LNHDA, CDR2 SQIVND (reference sequence). The J segment lost 2 bases and the V segment lost 5 bases, leaving 5 bases of the junction unmatched. The DNA for the CDR3 is TGTGCCAGTAGTGGGTCGGGACAGGGCAATCAGCCCCAGCATTTT. This translates into CASSGSGQGNQPQHF.

The chain recombines TRBV2 with TRBJ1-1; tentative D call: TRBD1 (6 bases). The germline gives CDR1 SNHLY, CDR2 FYNNEI. This CDR3 has 14 residues. V shed 1 base and J shed 5 bases, with 11 bases lying between them. In DNA form, the CDR3 reads TGTGCCAGCAGTGAAGATGGGGGGCGAACTGAAGCTTTCTTT. Translated, it gives CASSEDGGRTEAFF. Supplemented by reference TRBV2 and TRBJ1-1, the full variable domain reads EPEVTQTPSHQVTQMGQEVILRCVPISNHLYFYWYRQILGQKVEFLVSFYNNEISEKSEIFDDQFSVERPDGSNFTLKIRSTKLEDSAMYFCASSEDGGRTEAFFGQGTRLTVV.

This clone was picked up a small number of times. V gene TRBV6-6 combines with J gene TRBJ1-4; D remains ambiguous. Germline values: CDR1 MNHNY, CDR2 SVGAGI (reference sequence). V was trimmed by 9 bases and J by 0 bases, leaving 14 bases between them. The CDR3 contains 15 residues. CDR3 residues: CASCAMLATNEKLFF. In DNA, the CDR3 is TGTGCCAGTTGCGCGATGCTCGCAACTAATGAAAAACTGTTTTTT.

This clone occurred a few times. DNA for the CDR3: TGTGCCACCAGCAGAACCTTCCCGGGGGGTCATGGCTACACCTTC. This translates into CATSRTFPGGHGYTF. The chain links TRBV15 to TRBJ1-2; D might be TRBD1 (5 bases). Trimming pared 2 bases from V and 6 bases from J, leaving 16 bases between. This CDR3 region has 15 residues. Germline V gene sequence: CDR1 LNHNV, CDR2 YYDKDF (reference sequence).

V and J are TRBV9 and TRBJ1-5, with D perhaps matching TRBD1 (5 bases). The CDR3 extends over 14 amino acids. Trimming shortened V by 4 bases and J by 0 bases, and 8 bases separated the two germline ends. Germline V gene data show CDR1 as SGDLS and CDR2 as YYNGEE. CDR3 sequence reads: CASSPQASNQPQHF. The DNA of the CDR3 is TGTGCCAGCAGCCCACAGGCTAGCAATCAGCCCCAGCATTTT.

In its sample, this clone was seen a few times. V and J are TRBV2 and TRBJ2-3; D unclear. Looked up from germline, CDR1 is SNHLY and CDR2 is FYNNEI. Trimming removed 7 bases at V and 0 bases at J, with 11 bases between. This CDR3 is built from 14 residues. CDR3 nucleotide sequence: TGTGCCAGCACCGGCCCCGGGAGCACAGATACGCAGTATTTT. Its translation is CASTGPGSTDTQYF.

This chain uses TRBV7-8 with TRBJ2-3, with D hard to call. Per germline, CDR1 SGHVS and CDR2 FQNEAQ. Trimming left V 5 bases short and J 6 bases short, with 15 bases between. CDR3 length: 14 amino acids. CDR3 protein: CASSTMTLHDTQYF. CDR3 sequence (DNA): TGTGCCAGCAGCACTATGACTCTGCATGATACGCAGTATTTT.

The chain carries TRBV2 and TRBJ1-1; D is possibly TRBD1 (5 bases). Looked up from germline, CDR1 is SNHLY and CDR2 is FYNNEI. V gave up 1 base and J gave up 6 bases, with 9 bases separating them. The CDR3 loop spans 13 amino acids. CDR3 in amino acids: CASSEVWGAEAFF. CDR3 sequence (DNA): TGTGCCAGCAGTGAAGTTTGGGGGGCTGAAGCTTTCTTT.

The CDR3 sequence is CASSLGGAGQGKLFF. The CDR3 DNA reads TGCGCCAGCAGCTTGGGGGGCGCGGGCCAAGGAAAACTGTTTTTT. The chain has TRBV5-1 and TRBJ1-4; TRBD1 is a possible D gene (5 bases). Germline V gene data show CDR1 as SGHRS and CDR2 as YFSETQ. The CDR3 consists of 15 residues. The V end was cut by 0 bases, the J end by 10 bases, with 16 bases between. The variable domain in full, with the rest retrieved from reference TRBV5-1 and TRBJ1-4, is KAGVTQTPRYLIKTRGQQVTLSCSPISGHRSVSWYQQTPGQGLQFLFEYFSETQRNKGNFPGRFSGRQFSNSRSEMNVSTLELGDSALYLCASSLGGAGQGKLFFGSGTQLSVL.

This clone showed up just once. The V and J genes are TRBV2 and TRBJ1-1; 8 positions match TRBD1. CDR1 is SNHLY, CDR2 FYNNEI, per germline. This CDR3 has 17 amino acids. V was pared by 5 bases and J by 4 bases, with 15 bases of the junction left unmatched. CDR3 region: CASSTGTGHLSGTEAFF. CDR3 DNA: TGTGCCAGCAGTACCGGGACAGGCCACCTCTCGGGCACTGAAGCTTTCTTT.

The CDR3 loop is CASNRLAGEQYF. The CDR3 nucleotides read TGTGCCAGCAACCGACTAGCGGGGGAGCAGTACTTC. V usage is TRBV6-1 and J usage is TRBJ2-7, with 11 bases that match TRBD2. Trimming cost V 7 bases and J 7 bases; bases outside gene matches: 3. The CDR3 length is 12 residues. Looked up from germline, CDR1 is MNHNS and CDR2 is SASEGT.

This clone was counted only a few times. The J gene is TRBJ2-7, the V gene TRBV13; TRBD1 agrees at 8 bases. V trimming: 5 bases; J trimming: 2 bases; junction bases outside the gene matches: 5. CDR3 length: 14 amino acids. Germline CDR1 is PRHDT and CDR2 is FYEKMQ (reference sequence). In DNA form, the CDR3 reads TGTGCCAGCAGCCAGTGGACAGGGACCTACGAGCAGTACTTC. As protein: CASSQWTGTYEQYF.

The V gene is TRBV9, the J gene TRBJ1-1; the D is unclear. The CDR3 extends over 13 amino acids. The germline V gene has CDR1 SGDLS and CDR2 YYNGEE. V lost 0 bases, J lost 0 bases, and 3 bases lay in between. The CDR3 DNA reads as TGTGCCAGCAGCGTAGGGATGAACACTGAAGCTTTCTTT. Amino acid sequence: CASSVGMNTEAFF.

The genes are TRBV13 and TRBJ1-5; D might be TRBD1 (5 bases). V lost 5 bases to trimming and J lost 2 bases, with 10 bases between them. This CDR3 has 14 amino acids. CDR1 and CDR2 from the germline V gene are PRHDT and FYEKMQ (reference sequence). CDR3 DNA: TGTGCCAGCAGCCTCTCAGGGCGCAATCAGCCCCAGCATTTT. It codes for CASSLSGRNQPQHF.

The V gene is TRBV6-5, the J gene TRBJ1-2, with no clear D. From germline, CDR1 is MNHEY and CDR2 SVGAGI. Trimming removed 2 bases at V and 4 bases at J, with 11 bases between. This CDR3 is built from 14 residues. In DNA, the CDR3 is TGTGCCAGCAGTTACGGGTCGGCCTTCTATGGCTACACCTTC. It is translated as CASSYGSAFYGYTF.

This chain uses TRBV6-1 with TRBJ1-1, with D possibly matching TRBD1 (5 bases). This CDR3 has 13 residues. Germline CDR1 and CDR2: MNHNS and SASEGT. V lost 8 bases and J lost 4, with 14 bases in between. CDR3 loop: CASRRELSTEAFF. In DNA form, the CDR3 reads TGTGCCAGCCGCAGGGAATTGAGCACTGAAGCTTTCTTT.

The chain uses TRBV7-6 and TRBJ2-3, with D perhaps matching TRBD1 or TRBD2 (5 bases each). This CDR3 comprises 12 residues. Germline CDR1 and CDR2: SGHVS and FNYEAQ. Trimming stripped 9 bases from V and 4 bases from J, with 11 bases between. In nucleotides, the CDR3 is TGTGCCAGGGTCGGGGACGCAGATACGCAGTATTTT. Protein: CARVGDADTQYF. The whole variable domain, remainder taken from reference TRBV7-6 and TRBJ2-3, is GAGVSQSPRYKVTKRGQDVALRCDPISGHVSLYWYRQALGQGPEFLTYFNYEAQQDKSGLPNDRFSAERPEGSISTLTIQRTEQRDSAMYRCARVGDADTQYFGPGTRLTVL.

The chain links TRBV18 to TRBJ1-1, with unresolved D. Trimming pared 0 bases from V and 2 bases from J, leaving 10 bases between. CDR1 is KGHSH and CDR2 is LQKENI in the germline V gene. This CDR3 has 15 amino acids. The CDR3 is CASSPPGSPNTEAFF. The CDR3 DNA is TGTGCCAGCTCACCACCCGGGTCCCCTAACACTGAAGCTTTCTTT. The variable domain in full, completed from reference TRBV18 and TRBJ1-1, reads NAGVMQNPRHLVRRRGQEARLRCSPMKGHSHVYWYRQLPEEGLKFMVYLQKENIIDESGMPKERFSAEFPKEGPSILRIQQVVRGDSAAYFCASSPPGSPNTEAFFGQGTRLTVV.

This clone occurred a few times. The CDR3 protein is CATSRDEILGAETEAFF. CDR3 nucleotides: TGTGCCACCAGCAGGGATGAAATTTTAGGGGCGGAAACTGAAGCTTTCTTT. The V call is TRBV15, the J call TRBJ1-1, with D tentatively TRBD1 (5 bases). The CDR3 is 17 amino acids. Germline assignment: CDR1 LNHNV and CDR2 YYDKDF (reference sequence). V gave up 3 bases and J gave up 5 bases, with 22 bases separating them.

V is TRBV2 and J is TRBJ2-4; D possibly corresponds to TRBD1 (6 bases). The CDR3 is made up of 13 amino acids. Germline CDR1 and CDR2: SNHLY and FYNNEI. Trimming left V 6 bases short and J 6 bases short, with 12 bases between. CDR3 protein: CASSEDSGNIQYF. CDR3 coding DNA: TGTGCCAGCAGCGAGGACAGTGGAAACATTCAGTACTTC.

V is TRBV7-3 and J is TRBJ1-6; 7 bases fit TRBD1. This CDR3 contains 15 residues. With V trimmed by 5 bases and J by 4 bases, 5 bases remained unmatched. Per germline, CDR1 SGHTA and CDR2 FQGTGA. CDR3 in amino acids: CASSPGTEYNSPLHF. As DNA, the CDR3 is TGTGCCAGCAGCCCCGGGACAGAGTATAATTCACCCCTCCACTTT.

The chain is built from TRBV4-1 and TRBJ1-2; 7 bases are a match to TRBD1. CDR1 and CDR2 from the germline V gene are MGHRA and YSYEKL. V trimming: 1 base; J trimming: 8 bases; junction bases outside the gene matches: 16. The CDR3 is made up of 17 amino acids. CDR3 nucleotides: TGCGCCAGCAGCCAAGGGCTAGGCGGTCCCGCCAGGGGGGGCTACACCTTC. Translated, it gives CASSQGLGGPARGGYTF.

The chain links TRBV4-2 to TRBJ1-6, with TRBD1 identical over 7 bases. This CDR3 spans 14 amino acids. V lost 1 base to trimming and J lost 7 bases; unmatched junction nucleotides: 1. Germline assignment: CDR1 LGHNA and CDR2 YNFKEQ. The CDR3 coding sequence is TGTGCCAGCAGCCAAGGACAGGGAAATTCACCCCTCCACTTT. Encoded protein: CASSQGQGNSPLHF.